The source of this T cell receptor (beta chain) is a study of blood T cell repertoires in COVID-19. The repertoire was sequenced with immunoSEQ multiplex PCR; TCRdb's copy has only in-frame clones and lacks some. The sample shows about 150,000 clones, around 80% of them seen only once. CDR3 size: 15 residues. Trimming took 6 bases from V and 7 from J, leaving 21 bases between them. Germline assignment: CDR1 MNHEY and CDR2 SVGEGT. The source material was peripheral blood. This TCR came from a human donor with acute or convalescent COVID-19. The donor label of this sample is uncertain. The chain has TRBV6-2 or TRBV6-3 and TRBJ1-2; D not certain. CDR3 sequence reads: CASSHTAQAGPGYTF. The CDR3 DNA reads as TGTGCCAGCAGCCATACGGCCCAGGCGGGTCCTGGCTACACCTTC.